This entry lists 10 T cell receptor beta chains sequenced from one sample in a study of OX40 agonist ivuxolimab in advanced cancers. TCRdb's copy holds only in-frame clones and misses some; the assay was immunoSEQ multiplex PCR. The sample includes some 70,000 clones, 85% to 90% of them seen just once. The input for sequencing was CD4+ or CD8+ T cells sorted from blood, taken in a trial of the OX40 agonist ivuxolimab. These receptor sequences come from an adult with an advanced solid tumor such as melanoma, head and neck, liver or kidney cancer.

The J gene is TRBJ2-6, the V gene TRBV7-2; either TRBD1 or TRBD2 may fit D (5 bases each). The V end lost 3 bases, the J end lost 1 base, and 7 bases lay between the germline ends. Germline CDR1 is SGHTA and CDR2 is FQGNSA. The CDR3 spans 15 residues. Here the CDR3 DNA reads TGTGCCAGCAGCTTTGAGGGGTCTGGGGCCAACGTCCTGACTTTC. Amino acids: CASSFEGSGANVLTF.

The chain carries TRBV19 and TRBJ1-1; TRBD1 matches 7 bases. V trimming: 8 bases; J trimming: 8 bases; junction bases outside the gene matches: 2. Germline V gene data show CDR1 as LNHDA and CDR2 as SQIVND (reference sequence). The CDR3 contains 10 residues. The CDR3 DNA reads as TGTGCCAGTGAACAGGGGGAAGCTTTCTTT. Translating gives CASEQGEAFF.

This chain connects TRBV19 to TRBJ1-1; maybe TRBD1 (5 bases). This CDR3 is built from 12 residues. The V and J ends lost 11 bases and 6 bases respectively, with 16 bases between them. The V gene's germline CDR1 is LNHDA and CDR2 SQIVND (reference sequence). The CDR3 DNA is TGTGCCTCCAGCCGGGGGGGTGCTGAAGCTTTCTTT. It yields the protein CASSRGGAEAFF.

The chain employs TRBV25-1 and TRBJ1-1; D perhaps matches TRBD1 (6 bases). Trimming removed 7 bases at V and 2 bases at J, with 11 bases between. Germline loops: CDR1 MGHDK, CDR2 SYGVNS. This CDR3 region has 13 residues. As DNA, the CDR3 is TGTGCCAGCATTCACAGGGTAAACACTGAAGCTTTCTTT. This translates into CASIHRVNTEAFF.

The V call is TRBV19, the J call TRBJ2-5; a weak D match, TRBD2 (6 bases). Germline values: CDR1 LNHDA, CDR2 SQIVND (reference sequence). This CDR3 has 13 amino acids. Trimming left V 8 bases short and J 4 bases short, with 14 bases between. The CDR3, as DNA: TGTGCCAGTGGTAGGAGGGCTGGAGAGACCCAGTACTTC. The encoded protein is CASGRRAGETQYF.

The V and J genes are TRBV4-1 and TRBJ1-5; D remains ambiguous. CDR3 length: 19 residues. Per the germline V gene, CDR1 is MGHRA and CDR2 is YSYEKL. The V end lost 4 bases, the J end lost 3 bases, and 25 bases lay between the germline ends. The CDR3 sequence is CASSRIGVAPGILNQPQHF. CDR3 nucleotides: TGCGCCAGCAGCCGAATCGGGGTGGCCCCGGGCATACTCAATCAGCCCCAGCATTTT.

The rearrangement joins TRBV10-2 to TRBJ2-1; D is undetermined. This CDR3 is built from 15 residues. CDR1 WSHSY and CDR2 SAAADI come from the germline V gene. V was shortened by 5 bases and J by 6 bases, with 17 bases between the two germline ends. The CDR3 loop is CASSTAGRLVNEQFF. In nucleotides, the CDR3 is TGCGCCAGCAGTACGGCCGGACGTTTGGTCAATGAGCAGTTCTTC.

The chain couples TRBV18 to TRBJ1-4; D is possibly TRBD1 (5 bases). From germline, CDR1 is KGHSH and CDR2 LQKENI. Trimming stripped 1 base from V and 6 bases from J, with 12 bases between. The CDR3 extends over 15 amino acids. CDR3 DNA sequence: TGTGCCAGCTCACCACGAGGAGGGGCGGATGAAAAACTGTTTTTT. Its protein product is CASSPRGGADEKLFF.

Regarding this clone: An end of the junction does not agree with germline; a read error may underlie this. This chain links TRBV15 with TRBJ2-7; the D is unclear. Germline loops: CDR1 LNHNV, CDR2 YYDKDF (reference sequence). This CDR3 region has 14 residues. The CDR3 sequence is CVTSRDWTTYEQYF. The CDR3 DNA reads TGTGTCACCAGCAGAGATTGGACCACCTACGAGCAGTACTTC.

CDR3 sequence (DNA): TGTGCCAGCAGCTTATATGTATCTGAAGCTTTCTTT. It translates to CASSLYVSEAFF. This rearrangement joins TRBV7-2 to TRBJ1-1; no clear D gene. CDR1 is SGHTA and CDR2 is FQGNSA in the germline V gene. CDR3 size: 12 residues. The germline V and J ends were trimmed by 2 bases and 6 bases, with 7 bases remaining between them.